Each of the 28 T cell receptor beta chains below was sequenced from the same sample in a study of control samples from healthy donors and cancer patients. This table comes from immunoSEQ multiplex PCR, and its TCRdb copy is limited to in-frame clones, with some not included. The sample carries 160,000 or so clones, more than 85% recorded once. Source material: blood. These receptors all stem from a woman aged 30 to 39 in good health.

The chain carries TRBV12-5 and TRBJ2-7; D perhaps matches TRBD2 (7 bases). With 4 bases removed from V and 1 base from J, the gap between germline ends came to 11 bases. The CDR3 covers 14 residues. Germline V gene sequence: CDR1 LGHNT, CDR2 FRNRAP. DNA of the CDR3: TGTGCTAGTGGTTGGGGAGGGGGGTCCTACGAGCAGTACTTC. Its protein product is CASGWGGGSYEQYF.

This chain links TRBV12-3 or TRBV12-4 with TRBJ1-4, with D possibly being TRBD1 (5 bases). CDR3 size: 13 residues. Trimming stripped 8 bases from V and 10 bases from J, with 17 bases between. The CDR3 loop reads CASGPGTVGKLFF. The CDR3, as DNA: TGTGCCAGCGGTCCAGGGACGGTTGGAAAACTGTTTTTT.

The chain uses TRBV19 and TRBJ2-6; weak D call: TRBD2 (7 bases). CDR1 is LNHDA and CDR2 is SQIVND in the germline V gene (reference sequence). The V gene lost 4 bases and the J gene lost 0 bases, with 16 bases spanning the gap. The CDR3 runs 18 residues. The DNA of the CDR3 is TGTGCCAGTAGTACCAGGGGAGGGGGGAGCTCTGGGGCCAACGTCCTGACTTTC. Amino acids: CASSTRGGGSSGANVLTF.

In this sample, this clone turned up a few times. This specimen includes other DNA sequences encoding the same CDR3. The V gene is TRBV24-1, the J gene TRBJ2-2; 8 bases agree with TRBD2. With 9 bases clipped from V and 3 bases from J, the junction kept 5 bases outside the gene matches. CDR1 and CDR2 from the germline V gene are KGHDR and SFDVKD. CDR3 length: 14 residues. The CDR3 sequence is CATSGTRDTGELFF. The CDR3 DNA is TGTGCCACCTCCGGGACTAGGGACACCGGGGAGCTGTTTTTT.

The CDR3 loop reads CASSITGDYEQYF. CDR3 sequence (DNA): TGTGCCAGCAGCATCACAGGGGACTACGAGCAGTACTTC. The rearrangement joins TRBV5-5 to TRBJ2-7, with TRBD1 matching 7 bases. V lost 4 bases and J lost 3; bases outside the gene matches: 4. There are 13 residues in the CDR3. Germline values: CDR1 SGHKS, CDR2 YYEKEE (reference sequence).

The sample holds one count of this clone. The rearrangement joins TRBV5-5 to TRBJ1-4, with D unresolved. The CDR3 is made up of 15 amino acids. Germline V gene sequence: CDR1 SGHKS, CDR2 YYEKEE (reference sequence). V was cut by 3 bases and J by 0 bases, with 9 bases left in between. The CDR3 DNA is TGTGCCAGCAGCTCGCGGCCATCAACTAATGAAAAACTGTTTTTT. Protein: CASSSRPSTNEKLFF. Combining the CDR3 with reference TRBV5-5 and TRBJ1-4 gives the whole variable domain DAGVTQSPTHLIKTRGQQVTLRCSPISGHKSVSWYQQVLGQGPQFIFQYYEKEERGRGNFPDRFSARQFPNYSSELNVNALLLGDSALYLCASSSRPSTNEKLFFGSGTQLSVL.

This chain links TRBV28 with TRBJ1-5; a weak D match, TRBD1 (6 bases). The germline gives CDR1 MDHEN, CDR2 SYDVKM. The V end lost 1 base, the J end lost 2 bases, and 12 bases lay between the germline ends. This CDR3 comprises 16 residues. The CDR3 loop reads CASSLSPGAGNQPQHF. The DNA of the CDR3 is TGTGCCAGCAGTTTATCCCCGGGGGCGGGCAATCAGCCCCAGCATTTT. The variable domain in full, with the rest retrieved from reference TRBV28 and TRBJ1-5, is DVKVTQSSRYLVKRTGEKVFLECVQDMDHENMFWYRQDPGLGLRLIYFSYDVKMKEKGDIPEGYSVSREKKERFSLILESASTNQTSMYLCASSLSPGAGNQPQHFGDGTRLSIL.

V gene TRBV12-3 or TRBV12-4 combines with J gene TRBJ2-1; the D is unclear. The length of the CDR3 is 12 residues. Between the trimmed V and J ends, which lost 3 bases and 13 bases, there was a span of 13 bases. CDR3 nucleotide sequence: TGTGCCAGCAGTTTTGGCCTCCTCCTTCAGTTCTTC. This sequence encodes CASSFGLLLQFF.

V is TRBV10-3 and J is TRBJ1-2; D is undetermined. V was shortened by 10 bases and J by 4 bases, with 16 bases between the two germline ends. Germline-derived CDR1 and CDR2 are ENHRY and SYGVKD. The CDR3 has 13 amino acids. The CDR3 region is CATRILAFYGYTF. The DNA of the CDR3 is TGTGCCACCCGGATTCTGGCTTTCTATGGCTACACCTTC.

The chain joins TRBV7-6 to TRBJ1-1, with D possibly TRBD1 on 5 matching bases. The germline V and J ends were trimmed by 1 base and 1 base, with 7 bases remaining between them. CDR3 length: 14 amino acids. The germline V gene encodes CDR1 SGHVS and CDR2 FNYEAQ. The CDR3 is CASSLDQGNTEAFF. The CDR3 DNA sequence: TGTGCCAGCAGCTTAGATCAGGGGAACACTGAAGCTTTCTTT.

V is TRBV4-3 and J is TRBJ2-1, with 7 bases matching TRBD2. The CDR3 contains 19 residues. Germline assignment: CDR1 LGHNA and CDR2 YSLEER. The V gene end was trimmed by 0 bases and the J gene end by 0 bases; junction bases not matched to a gene: 11. CDR3 in DNA: TGCGCCAGCAGCCAAGAACCCGCTGGAGGCGGGAGCTCCTACAATGAGCAGTTCTTC. Its translation: CASSQEPAGGGSSYNEQFF.

The rearrangement links TRBV7-3 to TRBJ2-1, with 10 positions matching TRBD2. Germline-derived CDR1 and CDR2 are SGHTA and FQGTGA. V shed 4 bases and J 7 bases; nucleotides not matched to a gene: 13. The CDR3 has 17 amino acids. The CDR3 DNA reads TGTGCCAGCAGCTCCCCCACCCTAGCGGGAGCAGGGAATGAGCAGTTCTTC. Its translation: CASSSPTLAGAGNEQFF.

The V gene is TRBV9, the J gene TRBJ2-1; unclear D gene. Germline V gene data show CDR1 as SGDLS and CDR2 as YYNGEE. V was trimmed by 7 bases and J by 5 bases, leaving 16 bases between them. The CDR3 is 14 amino acids. The CDR3 nucleotides read TGTGCCAGCTCGCGAAGGTGGCTCGACAATGAGCAGTTCTTC. As protein: CASSRRWLDNEQFF.

The V call is TRBV18, the J call TRBJ2-2; D is uncertain. Germline V gives CDR1 KGHSH, CDR2 LQKENI. The CDR3 runs 14 residues. The germline V and J ends were trimmed by 4 bases and 3 bases, with 9 bases remaining between them. The CDR3 DNA is TGTGCCAGCTCACTTCGGTCCGACACCGGGGAGCTGTTTTTT. It yields the protein CASSLRSDTGELFF.

This chain links TRBV7-9 with TRBJ2-3; D gene unclear. Trimming pared 1 base from V and 0 bases from J, leaving 8 bases between. The CDR3 totals 15 residues. Germline values: CDR1 SEHNR, CDR2 FQNEAQ (reference sequence). The CDR3, as DNA: TGTGCCAGCAGCTTAGGCGGACCTAGCACAGATACGCAGTATTTT. As protein: CASSLGGPSTDTQYF. The entire variable domain, with the rest obtained from reference TRBV7-9 and TRBJ2-3, is as follows: DTGVSQNPRHKITKRGQNVTFRCDPISEHNRLYWYRQTLGQGPEFLTYFQNEAQLEKSRLLSDRFSAERPKGSFSTLEIQRTEQGDSAMYLCASSLGGPSTDTQYFGPGTRLTVL.

CDR3 nucleotide sequence: TGCGCCAGCAGCCAAGCTCTTTTAGGACTAGCGGGCTACGAGCAGTACTTC. Translation: CASSQALLGLAGYEQYF. V and J are TRBV4-1 and TRBJ2-7; TRBD2 matches at 11 bases. The germline CDR1 and CDR2 sequences are MGHRA and YSYEKL. The CDR3 extends over 17 amino acids. The junction had 8 bases not matched to a gene; V was cut back by 1 base and J by 3 bases.

This clone was found once. The chain recombines TRBV4-1 with TRBJ1-1; D is unclear. The CDR3 has 15 amino acids. Trimming took off 4 bases at V and 6 bases at J, with 18 bases between the two ends. The germline CDR1 and CDR2 sequences are MGHRA and YSYEKL. The CDR3 spells CASSPDVRGGAEAFF. Written as DNA, the CDR3 is TGCGCCAGCAGCCCAGATGTCCGGGGTGGAGCTGAAGCTTTCTTT.

The chain links TRBV6-5 to TRBJ1-5, with D possibly TRBD1 on 6 matching bases. V was trimmed by 10 bases and J by 3 bases, leaving 16 bases between them. The length of the CDR3 is 14 residues. Germline lookup yields CDR1 MNHEY and CDR2 SVGAGI. CDR3 sequence: CATGVLGPNQPQHF. The CDR3 nucleotides read TGTGCCACAGGGGTACTAGGGCCCAATCAGCCCCAGCATTTT.

The chain links TRBV28 to TRBJ2-7, with TRBD2 matching over 11 bases. Germline CDR1 reads MDHEN; CDR2 reads SYDVKM. The CDR3 has 17 amino acids. Unmatched junction bases numbered 11, after V lost 4 bases and J lost 3 bases. CDR3 DNA: TGTGCCAGCAGTTCAATCGAGCTAGCGGGAGGCAACTACGAGCAGTACTTC. Protein product: CASSSIELAGGNYEQYF.

The rearrangement joins TRBV13 to TRBJ2-3; TRBD1 agrees at 7 bases. The germline V gene has CDR1 PRHDT and CDR2 FYEKMQ (reference sequence). This CDR3 region has 17 residues. The J segment lost 2 bases and the V segment lost 5 bases, leaving 13 bases of the junction unmatched. The CDR3 DNA reads as TGTGCCAGCAGCACCCGACAGGGAATAGGGCTCACAGATACGCAGTATTTT. This translates into CASSTRQGIGLTDTQYF.

V gene TRBV6-6 combines with J gene TRBJ1-4; 8 bases align to TRBD1. With 4 bases clipped from V and 7 bases from J, the junction kept 8 bases outside the gene matches. The germline CDR1 and CDR2 sequences are MNHNY and SVGAGI (reference sequence). This CDR3 is built from 15 residues. CDR3 sequence reads: CASSSFQGALEKLFF. The CDR3 DNA reads TGTGCCAGCAGTTCGTTTCAGGGGGCGCTTGAAAAACTGTTTTTT.

The rearrangement links TRBV2 to TRBJ2-2; tentative D call: TRBD1 (5 bases). CDR1 is SNHLY and CDR2 is FYNNEI in the germline V gene. The CDR3 is 15 residues long. V was cut by 5 bases and J by 4 bases, with 14 bases left in between. Here the CDR3 DNA reads TGTGCCAGCAGTCTCGACAGACACTCCACCGGGGAGCTGTTTTTT. Its translation: CASSLDRHSTGELFF.

This clone has only one observation. The chain has TRBV19 and TRBJ2-3, with 16 nucleotides matching TRBD2. The CDR3 spans 18 residues. From germline, CDR1 is LNHDA and CDR2 SQIVND (reference sequence). V was clipped by 5 bases and J by 0 bases; unmatched bases: 5. The CDR3 DNA sequence: TGTGCCAGTAGTCCGGGACTAGCGGGAGGGCACAGCACAGATACGCAGTATTTT. It codes for CASSPGLAGGHSTDTQYF.

CDR3 nucleotide sequence: TGTGCCAGCAGCTTGGGAGCGACGGCTAATGAAAAACTGTTTTTT. Encoded protein: CASSLGATANEKLFF. V is TRBV5-4 and J is TRBJ1-4; D gene ambiguous. Germline V gene sequence: CDR1 SGHNT, CDR2 YYREEE (reference sequence). The CDR3 sequence is 15 residues long. V was cut by 0 bases and J by 3 bases, with 9 bases left in between. Based on the CDR3 plus reference TRBV5-4 and TRBJ1-4, the full variable domain is ETGVTQSPTHLIKTRGQQVTLRCSSQSGHNTVSWYQQALGQGPQFIFQYYREEENGRGNFPPRFSGLQFPNYSSELNVNALELDDSALYLCASSLGATANEKLFFGSGTQLSVL.

The chain recombines TRBV6-5 with TRBJ1-4; 10 positions agree with TRBD1. J gave up 8 bases and V 4 bases, and 7 bases lay outside the gene matches. Germline V lookup: CDR1 MNHEY, CDR2 SVGAGI. This CDR3 has 15 residues. The CDR3 loop reads CASSSAGTGDEKLFF. CDR3 nucleotide sequence: TGTGCCAGCAGTTCCGCCGGGACAGGGGACGAAAAACTGTTTTTT.

The chain combines TRBV24-1 with TRBJ2-5; 9 bases are a match to TRBD1. The germline V gene encodes CDR1 KGHDR and CDR2 SFDVKD. The CDR3 has 13 amino acids. With 7 bases clipped from V and 5 bases from J, the junction kept 4 bases outside the gene matches. Here the CDR3 DNA reads TGTGCCACCAGGGGACAGGGATTCGAGACCCAGTACTTC. The encoded protein is CATRGQGFETQYF.

J is TRBJ2-3 and V is TRBV14, with D possibly matching TRBD2 (6 bases). CDR3 length equals 16 residues. Trimming removed 0 bases at V and 6 bases at J, with 16 bases between. Germline V gene sequence: CDR1 SGHDN, CDR2 FVKESK. DNA of the CDR3: TGTGCCAGCAGCCAAGATCGGGAGAGTCCCCGGGATACGCAGTATTTT. Its translation: CASSQDRESPRDTQYF.

The chain has TRBV2 and TRBJ1-1, with unresolved D. Trimming removed 3 bases at V and 4 bases at J, with 3 bases between. This CDR3 is 11 amino acids long. Germline values: CDR1 SNHLY, CDR2 FYNNEI. The CDR3 DNA sequence: TGTGCCAGCAGTGAGTCCACTGAAGCTTTCTTT. Amino acid sequence: CASSESTEAFF.